The source of this T cell receptor (beta chain) is a study of cytomegalovirus exposure and HLA in healthy donors. Separate from the approximately 670-subject first cohort was the 120-subject validation cohort, to which the donors belonged. TCRdb's copy holds only in-frame clones and misses some; the assay was immunoSEQ multiplex PCR. The sample lists about 160,000 clones; roughly 91% were seen once. CDR3 length: 15 amino acids. CDR1 and CDR2 from the germline V gene are MNHNS and SASEGT. V was pared by 1 base and J by 6 bases, with 7 bases of the junction left unmatched. Material: PBMCs. The TCR comes from a man younger than 35 in good health and CMV-seropositive. This rearrangement joins TRBV6-1 to TRBJ2-7; TRBD1 aligns across 9 bases. In DNA, the CDR3 is TGTGCCAGCAGTGAAGTCCGGGACAGGGTGAGCGAGCAGTACTTC. This encodes CASSEVRDRVSEQYF.